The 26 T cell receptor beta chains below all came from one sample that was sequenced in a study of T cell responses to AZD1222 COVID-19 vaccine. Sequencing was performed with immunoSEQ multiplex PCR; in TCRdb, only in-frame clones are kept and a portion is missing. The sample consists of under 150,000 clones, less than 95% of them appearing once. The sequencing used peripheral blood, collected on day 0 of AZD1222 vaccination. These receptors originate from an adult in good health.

The DNA for the CDR3 is TGTGCCAGTTATGAGGGGAGGGAATTATTTAACTATGGCTACACCTTC. Encoded protein: CASYEGRELFNYGYTF. This sequence joins TRBV19 and TRBJ1-2; D possibly corresponds to TRBD1 (5 bases). Looked up from germline, CDR1 is LNHDA and CDR2 is SQIVND (reference sequence). V was clipped by 8 bases and J by 1 base, with 20 bases between them. This CDR3 comprises 16 residues.

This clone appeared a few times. As DNA, the CDR3 is TGCAGCTCGACCGGGGCTTTGAACACTGAAGCTTTCTTT. The encoded protein is CSSTGALNTEAFF. J is TRBJ1-1 and V is TRBV29-1, with D possibly matching TRBD1 (5 bases). Germline CDR1 and CDR2: SQVTM and ANQGSEA. Trimming cost V 8 bases and J 0 bases, with 13 bases left between them. This CDR3 is 13 amino acids long.

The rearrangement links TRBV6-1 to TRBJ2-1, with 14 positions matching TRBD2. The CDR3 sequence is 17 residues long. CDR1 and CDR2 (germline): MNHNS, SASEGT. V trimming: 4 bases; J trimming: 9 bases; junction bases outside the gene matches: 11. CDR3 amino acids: CASSGGLAGVGVGEQFF. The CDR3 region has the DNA TGTGCCAGCAGTGGGGGACTAGCGGGAGTGGGGGTTGGTGAGCAGTTCTTC.

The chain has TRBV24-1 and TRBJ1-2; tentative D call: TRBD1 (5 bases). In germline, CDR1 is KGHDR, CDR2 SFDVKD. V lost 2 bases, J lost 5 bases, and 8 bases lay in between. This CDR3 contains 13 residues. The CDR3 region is CATSDWEGYGYTF. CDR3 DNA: TGTGCCACCAGTGATTGGGAGGGGTATGGCTACACCTTC.

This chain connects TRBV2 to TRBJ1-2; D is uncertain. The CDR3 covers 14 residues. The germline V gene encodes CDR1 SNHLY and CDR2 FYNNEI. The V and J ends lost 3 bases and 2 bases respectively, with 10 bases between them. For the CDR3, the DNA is TGTGCCAGCAGTGACCGATTTTTAAACTATGGCTACACCTTC. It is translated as CASSDRFLNYGYTF.

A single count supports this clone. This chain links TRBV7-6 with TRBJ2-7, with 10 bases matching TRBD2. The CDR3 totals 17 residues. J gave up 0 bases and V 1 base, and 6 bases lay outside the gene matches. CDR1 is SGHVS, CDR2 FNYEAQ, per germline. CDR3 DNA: TGTGCCAGCAGCTTAGTCGCTAGCGGGAGTATCTCCTACGAGCAGTACTTC. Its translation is CASSLVASGSISYEQYF.

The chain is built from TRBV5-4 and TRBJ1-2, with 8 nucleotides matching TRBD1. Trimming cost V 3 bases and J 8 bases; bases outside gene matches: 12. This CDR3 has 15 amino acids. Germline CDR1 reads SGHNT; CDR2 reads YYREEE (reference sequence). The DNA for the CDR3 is TGTGCCAGCAGCTCGGGACAGGAGTCCCCCTGGGGCTACACCTTC. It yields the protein CASSSGQESPWGYTF.

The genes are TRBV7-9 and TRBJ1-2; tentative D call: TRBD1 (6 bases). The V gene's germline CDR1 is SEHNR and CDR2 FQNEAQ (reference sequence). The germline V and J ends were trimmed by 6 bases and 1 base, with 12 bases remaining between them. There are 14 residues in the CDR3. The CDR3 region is CASRMTGLNYGYTF. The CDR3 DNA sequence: TGTGCCAGCAGGATGACAGGCCTTAACTATGGCTACACCTTC. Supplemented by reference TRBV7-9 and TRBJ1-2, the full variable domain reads DTGVSQNPRHKITKRGQNVTFRCDPISEHNRLYWYRQTLGQGPEFLTYFQNEAQLEKSRLLSDRFSAERPKGSFSTLEIQRTEQGDSAMYLCASRMTGLNYGYTFGSGTRLTVV.

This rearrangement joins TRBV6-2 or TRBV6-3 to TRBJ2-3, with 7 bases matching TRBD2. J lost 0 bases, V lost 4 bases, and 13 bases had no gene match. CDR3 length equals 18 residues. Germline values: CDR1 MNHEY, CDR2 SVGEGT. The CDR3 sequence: CASSLTRLLAASTDTQYF. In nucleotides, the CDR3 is TGTGCCAGCAGTTTAACCAGATTGCTAGCGGCTAGCACAGATACGCAGTATTTT.

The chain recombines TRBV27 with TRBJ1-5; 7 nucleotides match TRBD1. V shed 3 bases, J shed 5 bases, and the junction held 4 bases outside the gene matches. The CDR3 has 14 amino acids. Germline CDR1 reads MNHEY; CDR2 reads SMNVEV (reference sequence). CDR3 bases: TGTGCCAGCAGTTTTCAGGGGGGCCATCAGCCCCAGCATTTT. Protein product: CASSFQGGHQPQHF.

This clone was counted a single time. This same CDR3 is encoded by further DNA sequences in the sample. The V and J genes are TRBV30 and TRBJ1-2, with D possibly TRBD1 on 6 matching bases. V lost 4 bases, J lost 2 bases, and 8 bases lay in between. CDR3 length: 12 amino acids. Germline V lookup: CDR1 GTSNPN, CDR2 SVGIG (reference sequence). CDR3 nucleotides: TGTGCCTGGACGGGGGCGAACTATGGCTACACCTTC. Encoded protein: CAWTGANYGYTF.

DNA for the CDR3: TGTGCCACCAGTGACCTGGGACAGGCAGGCCAAGAGACCCAGTACTTC. This sequence encodes CATSDLGQAGQETQYF. The chain employs TRBV24-1 and TRBJ2-5, with TRBD1 matching over 8 bases. The CDR3 totals 16 residues. The J segment lost 1 base and the V segment lost 4 bases, leaving 7 bases of the junction unmatched. CDR1 KGHDR and CDR2 SFDVKD come from the germline V gene.

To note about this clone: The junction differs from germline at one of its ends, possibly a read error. In nucleotides, the CDR3 is TGTGCTAGCAGCTCGGGGCCAGGGACTGGCGACGAGCAGTACTTC. This gives the protein CASSSGPGTGDEQYF. The chain couples TRBV7-7 to TRBJ2-7; D perhaps matches TRBD2 (6 bases). The length of the CDR3 is 15 residues. Germline values: CDR1 SSHAT, CDR2 FNYEAQ (reference sequence).

CDR3: CASSQAARTAYEQYF. CDR3 nucleotide sequence: TGCGCCAGCAGCCAAGCTGCCCGGACAGCCTACGAGCAGTACTTC. The rearrangement uses TRBV4-1 and TRBJ2-7, with D perhaps matching TRBD1 (6 bases). Germline V gives CDR1 MGHRA, CDR2 YSYEKL. CDR3 length: 15 residues. Trimming removed 1 base from V and 2 bases from J, with 12 bases in between.

CDR3 protein: CASSYSGSENYGYTF. The CDR3 DNA is TGTGCCAGCAGTTACTCTGGCAGTGAGAACTATGGCTACACCTTC. The rearrangement uses TRBV6-5 and TRBJ1-2; D is uncertain. Trimming removed 0 bases from V and 2 bases from J, with 10 bases in between. The CDR3 extends over 15 amino acids. Germline V gene data show CDR1 as MNHEY and CDR2 as SVGAGI.

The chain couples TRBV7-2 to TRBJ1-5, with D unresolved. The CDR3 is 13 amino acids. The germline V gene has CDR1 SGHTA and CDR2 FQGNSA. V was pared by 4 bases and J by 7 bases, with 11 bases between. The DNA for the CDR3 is TGTGCCAGCAGCTCGGGATTAACACAGCCCCAGCATTTT. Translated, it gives CASSSGLTQPQHF.

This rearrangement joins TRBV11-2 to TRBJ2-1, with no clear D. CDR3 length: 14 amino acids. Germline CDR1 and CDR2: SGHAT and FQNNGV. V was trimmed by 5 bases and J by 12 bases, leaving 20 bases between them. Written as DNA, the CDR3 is TGTGCCAGCAGCCCCGAAACGAGCGAGGTACGGCAGTTCTTC. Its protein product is CASSPETSEVRQFF. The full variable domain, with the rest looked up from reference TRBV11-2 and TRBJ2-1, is EAGVAQSPRYKIIEKRQSVAFWCNPISGHATLYWYQQILGQGPKLLIQFQNNGVVDDSQLPKDRFSAERLKGVDSTLKIQPAKLEDSAVYLCASSPETSEVRQFFGPGTRLTVL.

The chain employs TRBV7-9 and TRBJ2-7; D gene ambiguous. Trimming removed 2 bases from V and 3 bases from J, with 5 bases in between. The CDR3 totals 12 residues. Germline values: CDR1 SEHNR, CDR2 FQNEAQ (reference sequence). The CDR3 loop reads CASSLNIYEQYF. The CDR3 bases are TGTGCCAGCAGCTTAAACATCTACGAGCAGTACTTC.

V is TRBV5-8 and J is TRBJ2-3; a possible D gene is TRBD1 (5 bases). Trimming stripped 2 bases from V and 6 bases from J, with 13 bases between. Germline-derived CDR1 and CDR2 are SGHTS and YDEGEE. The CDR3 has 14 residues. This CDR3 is CASSFAQAPDTQYF. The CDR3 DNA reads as TGTGCCAGCAGCTTTGCACAGGCCCCGGATACGCAGTATTTT. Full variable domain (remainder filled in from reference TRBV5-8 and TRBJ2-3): EAGVTQSPTHLIKTRGQQATLRCSPISGHTSVYWYQQALGLGLQFLLWYDEGEERNRGNFPPRFSGRQFPNYSSELNVNALELEDSALYLCASSFAQAPDTQYFGPGTRLTVL.

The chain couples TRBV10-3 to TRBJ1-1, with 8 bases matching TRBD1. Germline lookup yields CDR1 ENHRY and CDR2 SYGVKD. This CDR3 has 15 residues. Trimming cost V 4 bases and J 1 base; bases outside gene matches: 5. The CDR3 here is CAISAPGTGNTEAFF. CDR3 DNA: TGTGCCATCAGTGCTCCCGGGACAGGGAACACTGAAGCTTTCTTT.

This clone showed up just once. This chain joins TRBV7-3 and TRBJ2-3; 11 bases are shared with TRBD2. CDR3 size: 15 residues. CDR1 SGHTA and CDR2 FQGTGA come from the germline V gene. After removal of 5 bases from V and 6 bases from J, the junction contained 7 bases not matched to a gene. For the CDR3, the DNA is TGTGCCAGCAGCCCATTAGCGGGAGGGCCGGATACGCAGTATTTT. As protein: CASSPLAGGPDTQYF.

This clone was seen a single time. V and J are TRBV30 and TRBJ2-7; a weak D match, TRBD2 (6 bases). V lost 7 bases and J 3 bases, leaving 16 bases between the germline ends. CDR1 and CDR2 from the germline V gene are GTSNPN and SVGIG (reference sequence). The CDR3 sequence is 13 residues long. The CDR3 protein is CASPLGRNYEQYF. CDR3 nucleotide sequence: TGTGCCTCTCCCCTAGGGAGGAACTACGAGCAGTACTTC.

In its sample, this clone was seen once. CDR3 nucleotides: TGTGCCAGCAGCGAGCGTCAGGGGGCTGAAGCTTTCTTT. It yields the protein CASSERQGAEAFF. The genes are TRBV2 and TRBJ1-1; 7 nucleotides agree with TRBD1. Looked up from germline, CDR1 is SNHLY and CDR2 is FYNNEI. The CDR3 totals 13 residues. V was clipped by 6 bases and J by 6 bases; unmatched bases: 7.

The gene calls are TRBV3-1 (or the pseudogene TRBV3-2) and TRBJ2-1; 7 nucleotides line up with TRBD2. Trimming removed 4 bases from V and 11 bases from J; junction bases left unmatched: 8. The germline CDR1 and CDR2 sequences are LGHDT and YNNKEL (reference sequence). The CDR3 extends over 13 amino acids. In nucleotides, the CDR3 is TGTGCCAGCAGCCGGCAGTCCGGGACTAAGCAGTTCTTC. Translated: CASSRQSGTKQFF.

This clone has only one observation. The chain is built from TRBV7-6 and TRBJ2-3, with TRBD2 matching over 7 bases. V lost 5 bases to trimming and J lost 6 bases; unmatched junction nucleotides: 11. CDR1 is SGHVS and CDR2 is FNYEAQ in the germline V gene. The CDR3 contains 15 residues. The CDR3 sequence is CASSPASGPGDTQYF. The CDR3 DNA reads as TGTGCCAGCAGCCCAGCTAGCGGCCCAGGGGATACGCAGTATTTT. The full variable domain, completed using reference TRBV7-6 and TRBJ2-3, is GAGVSQSPRYKVTKRGQDVALRCDPISGHVSLYWYRQALGQGPEFLTYFNYEAQQDKSGLPNDRFSAERPEGSISTLTIQRTEQRDSAMYRCASSPASGPGDTQYFGPGTRLTVL.

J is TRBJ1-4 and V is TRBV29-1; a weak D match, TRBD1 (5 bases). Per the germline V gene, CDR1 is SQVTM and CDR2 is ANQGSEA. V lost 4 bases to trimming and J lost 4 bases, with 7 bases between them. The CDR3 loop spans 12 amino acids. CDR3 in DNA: TGCAGCGTTGGACAGCTTAATGAAAAACTGTTTTTT. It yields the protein CSVGQLNEKLFF.